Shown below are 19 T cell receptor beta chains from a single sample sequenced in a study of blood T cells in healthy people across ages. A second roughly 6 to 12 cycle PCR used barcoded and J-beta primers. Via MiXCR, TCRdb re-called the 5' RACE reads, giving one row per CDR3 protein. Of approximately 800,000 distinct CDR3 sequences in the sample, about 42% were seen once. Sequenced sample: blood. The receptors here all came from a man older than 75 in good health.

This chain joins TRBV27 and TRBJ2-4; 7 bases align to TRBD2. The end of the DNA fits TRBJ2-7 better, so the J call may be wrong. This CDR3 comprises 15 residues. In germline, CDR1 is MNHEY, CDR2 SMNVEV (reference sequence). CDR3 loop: CASSLLAGVGSEQYF. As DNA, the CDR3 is TGTGCCAGCAGTTTGTTGGCGGGAGTCGGTAGCGAGCAGTACTTC.

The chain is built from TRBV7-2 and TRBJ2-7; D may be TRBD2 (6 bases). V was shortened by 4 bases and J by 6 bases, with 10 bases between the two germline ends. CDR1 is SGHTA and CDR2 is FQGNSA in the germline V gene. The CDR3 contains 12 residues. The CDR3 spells CASSSAGIEQYF. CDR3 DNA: TGTGCCAGCAGCTCGGCGGGAATCGAGCAGTACTTC.

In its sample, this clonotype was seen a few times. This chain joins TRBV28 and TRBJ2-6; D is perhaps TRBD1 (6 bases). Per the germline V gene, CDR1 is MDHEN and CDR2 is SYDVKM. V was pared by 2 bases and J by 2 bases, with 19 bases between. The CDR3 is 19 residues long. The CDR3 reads CASSLSGAGEGTGANVLTF. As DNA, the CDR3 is TGTGCCAGCAGTTTAAGTGGTGCAGGGGAAGGCACTGGGGCCAACGTCCTGACTTTC.

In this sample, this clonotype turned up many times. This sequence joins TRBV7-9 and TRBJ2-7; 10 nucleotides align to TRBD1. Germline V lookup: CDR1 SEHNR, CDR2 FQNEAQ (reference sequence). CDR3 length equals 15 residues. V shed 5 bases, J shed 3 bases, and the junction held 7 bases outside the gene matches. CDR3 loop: CASSDPGQGYYEQYF. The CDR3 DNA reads TGTGCCAGCAGCGACCCGGGACAGGGGTACTACGAGCAGTACTTC.

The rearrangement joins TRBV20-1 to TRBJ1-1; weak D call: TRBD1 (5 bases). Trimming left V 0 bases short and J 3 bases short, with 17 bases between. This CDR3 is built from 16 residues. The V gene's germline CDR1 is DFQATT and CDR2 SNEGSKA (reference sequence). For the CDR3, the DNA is TGCAGTGCTAGAGATGACTTGGGGCCCCCAGACACTGAAGCTTTCTTT. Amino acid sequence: CSARDDLGPPDTEAFF.

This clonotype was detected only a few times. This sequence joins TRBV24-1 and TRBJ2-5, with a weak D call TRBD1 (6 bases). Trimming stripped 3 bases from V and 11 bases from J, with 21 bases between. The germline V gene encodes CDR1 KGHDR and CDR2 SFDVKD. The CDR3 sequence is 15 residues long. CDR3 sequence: CATSDIQGDRNEQYF. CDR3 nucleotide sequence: TGTGCCACCAGTGATATACAGGGAGACCGGAATGAGCAGTACTTC.

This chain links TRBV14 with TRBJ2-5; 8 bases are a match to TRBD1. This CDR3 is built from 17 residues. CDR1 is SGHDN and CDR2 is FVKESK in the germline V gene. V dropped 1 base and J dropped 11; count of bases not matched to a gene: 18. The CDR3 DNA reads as TGTGCCAGCAGCCAAGTCGGGACAGGTCCGACTACGAGTGAGCAGTACTTC. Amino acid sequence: CASSQVGTGPTTSEQYF.

The CDR3 bases are TGTGCCAGCAGCTGGGGGGAGGGACGAAAGTTCTTC. It encodes CASSWGEGRKFF. V is TRBV5-6 and J is TRBJ2-1; 7 nucleotides align to TRBD2. This CDR3 has 12 amino acids. The V and J ends lost 3 bases and 14 bases, in that order; junction bases with no gene match: 8. CDR1 is SGHDT and CDR2 is YYEEEE in the germline V gene. The whole variable domain, filled in from reference TRBV5-6 and TRBJ2-1, reads DAGVTQSPTHLIKTRGQQVTLRCSPKSGHDTVSWYQQALGQGPQFIFQYYEEEERQRGNFPDRFSGHQFPNYSSELNVNALLLGDSALYLCASSWGEGRKFFGPGTRLTVL.

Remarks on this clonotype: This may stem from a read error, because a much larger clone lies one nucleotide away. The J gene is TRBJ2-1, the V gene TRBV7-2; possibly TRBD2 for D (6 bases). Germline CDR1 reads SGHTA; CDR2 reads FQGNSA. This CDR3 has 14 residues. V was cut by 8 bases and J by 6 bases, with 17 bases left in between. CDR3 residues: CASHLGGPLNEQFF. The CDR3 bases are TGTGCCAGCCACCTGGGGGGACCCCTCAATGAGCAGTTCTTC.

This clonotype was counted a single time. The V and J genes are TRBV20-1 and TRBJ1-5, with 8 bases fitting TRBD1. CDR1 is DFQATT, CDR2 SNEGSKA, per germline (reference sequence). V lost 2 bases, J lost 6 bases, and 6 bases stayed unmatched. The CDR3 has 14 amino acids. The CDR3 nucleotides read TGCAGTGCTAGACTTCAGGGGGCGGGTCAGCCCCAGCATTTT. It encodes CSARLQGAGQPQHF.

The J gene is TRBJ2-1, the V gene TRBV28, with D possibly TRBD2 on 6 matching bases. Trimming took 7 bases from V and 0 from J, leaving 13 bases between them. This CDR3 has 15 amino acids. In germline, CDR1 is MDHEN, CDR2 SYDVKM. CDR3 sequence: CASMTGANSYNEQFF. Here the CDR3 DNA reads TGTGCCAGCATGACGGGAGCGAACTCCTACAATGAGCAGTTCTTC.

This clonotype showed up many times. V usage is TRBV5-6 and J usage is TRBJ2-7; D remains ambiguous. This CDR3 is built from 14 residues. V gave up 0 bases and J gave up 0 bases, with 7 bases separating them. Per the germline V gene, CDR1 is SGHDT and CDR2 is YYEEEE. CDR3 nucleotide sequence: TGTGCCAGCAGCTTGGGTGGGGACTCCTACGAGCAGTACTTC. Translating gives CASSLGGDSYEQYF.

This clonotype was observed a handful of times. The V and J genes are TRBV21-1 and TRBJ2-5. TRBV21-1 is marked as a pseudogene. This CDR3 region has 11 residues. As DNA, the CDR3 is TGTGCCAGCAGCAAATTAGAGACCCAGTACTTC. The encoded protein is CASSKLETQYF.

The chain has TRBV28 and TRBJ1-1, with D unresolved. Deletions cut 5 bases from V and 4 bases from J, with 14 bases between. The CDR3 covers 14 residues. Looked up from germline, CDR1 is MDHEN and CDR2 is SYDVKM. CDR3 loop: CASSPYRQRTEAFF. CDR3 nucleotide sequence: TGTGCCAGCAGTCCATACCGGCAGCGCACTGAAGCTTTCTTT.

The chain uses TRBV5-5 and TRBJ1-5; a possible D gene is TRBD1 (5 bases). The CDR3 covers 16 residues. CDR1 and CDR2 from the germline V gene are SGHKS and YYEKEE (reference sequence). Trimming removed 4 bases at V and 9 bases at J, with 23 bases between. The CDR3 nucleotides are TGTGCCAGCAGCCCTAGCCCTGACGGGGACCTTGGGCCCCAGCATTTT. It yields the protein CASSPSPDGDLGPQHF.

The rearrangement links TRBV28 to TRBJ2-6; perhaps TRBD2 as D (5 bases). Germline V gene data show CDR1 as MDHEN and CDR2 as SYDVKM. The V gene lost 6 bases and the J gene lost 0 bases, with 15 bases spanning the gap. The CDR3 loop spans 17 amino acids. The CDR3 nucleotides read TGTGCCAGCAGCGGGAAAGGTCTGGGCTCTGGGGCCAACGTCCTGACTTTC. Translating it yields CASSGKGLGSGANVLTF.

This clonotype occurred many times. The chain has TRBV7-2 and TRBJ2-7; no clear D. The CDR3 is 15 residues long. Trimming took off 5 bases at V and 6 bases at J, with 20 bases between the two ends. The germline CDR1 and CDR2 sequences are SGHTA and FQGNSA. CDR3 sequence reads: CASSPSGLEMGEQYF. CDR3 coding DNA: TGTGCCAGCAGCCCCTCCGGGCTAGAGATGGGCGAGCAGTACTTC.

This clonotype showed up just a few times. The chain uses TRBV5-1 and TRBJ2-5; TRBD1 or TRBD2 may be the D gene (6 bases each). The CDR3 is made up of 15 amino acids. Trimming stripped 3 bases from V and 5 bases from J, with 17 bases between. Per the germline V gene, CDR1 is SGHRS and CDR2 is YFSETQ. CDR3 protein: CASSSIPGAGETQYF. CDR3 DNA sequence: TGCGCCAGCAGCTCCATTCCGGGGGCTGGGGAGACCCAGTACTTC.

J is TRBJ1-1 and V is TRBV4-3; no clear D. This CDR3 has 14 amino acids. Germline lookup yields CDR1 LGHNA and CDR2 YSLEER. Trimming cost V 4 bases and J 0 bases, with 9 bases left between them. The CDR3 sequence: CASSLQTMNTEAFF. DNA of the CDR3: TGCGCCAGCAGCCTACAGACCATGAACACTGAAGCTTTCTTT.